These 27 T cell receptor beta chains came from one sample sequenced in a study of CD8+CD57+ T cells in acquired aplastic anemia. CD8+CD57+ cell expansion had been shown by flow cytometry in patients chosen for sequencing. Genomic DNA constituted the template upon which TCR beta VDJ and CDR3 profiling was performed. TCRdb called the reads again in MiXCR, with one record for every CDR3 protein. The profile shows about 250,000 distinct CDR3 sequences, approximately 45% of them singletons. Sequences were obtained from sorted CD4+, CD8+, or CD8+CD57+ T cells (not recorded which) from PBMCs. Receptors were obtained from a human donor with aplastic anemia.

CDR3 sequence reads: CAISEPSRDYGYTF. The CDR3 region has the DNA TGTGCCATCAGTGAGCCGAGTCGCGACTATGGCTACACCTTC. The V gene is TRBV10-3, the J gene TRBJ1-2; D gene uncertain. Germline lookup yields CDR1 ENHRY and CDR2 SYGVKD. CDR3 size: 14 residues. V was cut by 2 bases and J by 3 bases, with 10 bases left in between.

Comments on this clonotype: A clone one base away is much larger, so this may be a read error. The CDR3 reads CSARAPSGAGSYNGQFF. Written as DNA, the CDR3 is TGCAGTGCTAGAGCCCCCTCTGGTGCCGGCTCCTACAATGGGCAGTTCTTC. The J gene is TRBJ2-1, the V gene TRBV20-1; no firm D call. Per germline, CDR1 DFQATT and CDR2 SNEGSKA (reference sequence). The CDR3 totals 17 residues.

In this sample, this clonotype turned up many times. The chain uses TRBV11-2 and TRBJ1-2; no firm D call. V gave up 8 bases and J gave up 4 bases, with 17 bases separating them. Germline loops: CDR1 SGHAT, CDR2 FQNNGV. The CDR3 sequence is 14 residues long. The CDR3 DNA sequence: TGTGCCAGCTACGACCGCGGTCGATCCTATGGCTACACCTTC. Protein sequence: CASYDRGRSYGYTF.

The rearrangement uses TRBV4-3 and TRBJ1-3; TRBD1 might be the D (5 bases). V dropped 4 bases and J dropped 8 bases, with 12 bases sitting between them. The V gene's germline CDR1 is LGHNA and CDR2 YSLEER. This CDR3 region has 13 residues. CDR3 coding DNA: TGCGCCAGCAGCCCTGGGGGAACGGACACCATATATTTT. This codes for CASSPGGTDTIYF.

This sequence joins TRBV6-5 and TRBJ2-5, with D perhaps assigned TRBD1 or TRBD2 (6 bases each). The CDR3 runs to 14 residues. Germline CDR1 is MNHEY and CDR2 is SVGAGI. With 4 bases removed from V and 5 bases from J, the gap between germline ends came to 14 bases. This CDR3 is CASSSGGPSETQYF. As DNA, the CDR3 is TGTGCCAGCAGTTCCGGGGGCCCTTCGGAGACCCAGTACTTC.

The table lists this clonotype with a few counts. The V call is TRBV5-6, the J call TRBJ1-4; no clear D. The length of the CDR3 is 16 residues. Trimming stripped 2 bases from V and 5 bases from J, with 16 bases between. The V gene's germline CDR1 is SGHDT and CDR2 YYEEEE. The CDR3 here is CASSFGIPTENEKLFF. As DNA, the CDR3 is TGTGCCAGCAGCTTCGGAATCCCAACCGAGAATGAAAAACTGTTTTTT.

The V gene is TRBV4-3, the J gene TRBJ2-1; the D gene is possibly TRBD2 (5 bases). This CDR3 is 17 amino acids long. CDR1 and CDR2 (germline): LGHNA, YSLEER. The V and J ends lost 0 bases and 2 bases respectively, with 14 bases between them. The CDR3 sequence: CASSQDPLVGTYNEQFF. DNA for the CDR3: TGCGCCAGCAGCCAAGACCCCTTGGTCGGGACCTACAATGAGCAGTTCTTC.

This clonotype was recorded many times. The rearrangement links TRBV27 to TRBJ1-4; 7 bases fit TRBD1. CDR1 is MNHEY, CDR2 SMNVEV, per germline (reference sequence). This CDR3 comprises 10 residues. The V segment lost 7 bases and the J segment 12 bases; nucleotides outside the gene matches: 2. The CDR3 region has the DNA TGTGCCAGCATGGGACAGCAACTGTTTTTT. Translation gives CASMGQQLFF.

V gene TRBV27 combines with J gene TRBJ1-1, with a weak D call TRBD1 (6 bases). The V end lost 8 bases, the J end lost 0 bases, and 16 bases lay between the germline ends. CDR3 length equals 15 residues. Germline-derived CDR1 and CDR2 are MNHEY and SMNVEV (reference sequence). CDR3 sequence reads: CASGTGRGVNTEAFF. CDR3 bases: TGTGCCAGCGGAACAGGGAGGGGGGTGAACACTGAAGCTTTCTTT.

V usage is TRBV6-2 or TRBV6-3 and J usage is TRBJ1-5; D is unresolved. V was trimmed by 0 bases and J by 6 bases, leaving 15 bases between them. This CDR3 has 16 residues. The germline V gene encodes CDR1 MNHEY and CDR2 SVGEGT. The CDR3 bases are TGTGCCAGCAGTTACTCGCTTGAGGAGCCCGGTCAGCCCCAGCATTTT. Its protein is CASSYSLEEPGQPQHF.

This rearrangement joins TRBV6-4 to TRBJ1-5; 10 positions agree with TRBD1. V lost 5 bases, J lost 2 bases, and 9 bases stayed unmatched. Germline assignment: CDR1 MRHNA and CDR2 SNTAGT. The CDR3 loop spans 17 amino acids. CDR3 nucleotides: TGTGCCAGCAGTCCCAAGGGACAGGGGAACGGCAATCAGCCCCAGCATTTT. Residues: CASSPKGQGNGNQPQHF.

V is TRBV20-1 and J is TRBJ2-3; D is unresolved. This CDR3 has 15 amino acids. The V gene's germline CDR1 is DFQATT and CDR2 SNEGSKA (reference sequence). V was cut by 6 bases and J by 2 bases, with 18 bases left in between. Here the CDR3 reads CSAQHNTGFTDTQYF. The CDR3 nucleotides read TGCAGTGCCCAACATAACACCGGGTTCACAGATACGCAGTATTTT.

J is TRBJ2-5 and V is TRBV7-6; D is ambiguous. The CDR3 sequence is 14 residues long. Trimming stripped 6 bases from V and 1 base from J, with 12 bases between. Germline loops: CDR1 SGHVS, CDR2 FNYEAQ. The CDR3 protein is CASRARWGQETQYF. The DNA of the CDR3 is TGTGCCAGCAGGGCAAGGTGGGGCCAAGAGACCCAGTACTTC.

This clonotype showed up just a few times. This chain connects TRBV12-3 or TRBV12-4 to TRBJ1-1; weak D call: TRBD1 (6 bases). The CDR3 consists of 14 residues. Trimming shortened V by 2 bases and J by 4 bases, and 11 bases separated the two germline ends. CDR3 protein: CASSLLGGGTEAFF. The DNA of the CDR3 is TGTGCCAGCAGTTTATTAGGGGGAGGCACTGAAGCTTTCTTT.

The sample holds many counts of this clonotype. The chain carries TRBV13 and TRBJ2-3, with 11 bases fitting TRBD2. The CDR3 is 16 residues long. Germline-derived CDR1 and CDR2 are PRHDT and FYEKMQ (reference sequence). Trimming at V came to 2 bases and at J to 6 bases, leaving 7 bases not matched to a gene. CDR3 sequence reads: CASSLTSGSRRDTQYF. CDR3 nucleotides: TGTGCCAGCAGCTTAACTAGCGGGAGTCGGCGGGATACGCAGTATTTT.

The CDR3: CASSHRTSGGAPAYEQYF. Here the CDR3 DNA reads TGTGCCAGCAGCCACCGGACTAGCGGGGGGGCCCCCGCCTACGAGCAGTACTTC. This sequence joins TRBV3-1 and TRBJ2-7, with 15 bases lining up with TRBD2. The germline V gene has CDR1 LGHDT and CDR2 YNNKEL (reference sequence). The CDR3 spans 18 residues. The V and J ends lost 3 bases and 2 bases, in that order; junction bases with no gene match: 8.

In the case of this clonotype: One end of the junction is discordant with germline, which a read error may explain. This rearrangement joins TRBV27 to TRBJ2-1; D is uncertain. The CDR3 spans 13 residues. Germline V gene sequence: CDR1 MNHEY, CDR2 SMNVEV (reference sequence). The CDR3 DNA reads TGTGCCAGCAGTTTGTCTCTGTATAATGAGCAATTCTTC. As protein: CASSLSLYNEQFF.

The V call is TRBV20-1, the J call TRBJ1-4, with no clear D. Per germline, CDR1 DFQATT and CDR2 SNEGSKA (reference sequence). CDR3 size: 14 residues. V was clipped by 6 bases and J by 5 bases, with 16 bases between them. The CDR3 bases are TGCAGTGCCATTTCGGGGAGGGTCAATGAAAAACTGTTTTTT. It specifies CSAISGRVNEKLFF.

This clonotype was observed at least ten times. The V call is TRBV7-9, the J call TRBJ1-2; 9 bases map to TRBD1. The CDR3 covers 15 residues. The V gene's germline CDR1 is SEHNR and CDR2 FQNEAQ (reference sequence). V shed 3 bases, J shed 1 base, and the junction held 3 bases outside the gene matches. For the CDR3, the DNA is TGTGCCAGCAGCTTGGGACAGGGAGGTAACTATGGCTACACCTTC. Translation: CASSLGQGGNYGYTF. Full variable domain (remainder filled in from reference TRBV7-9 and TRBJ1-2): DTGVSQNPRHKITKRGQNVTFRCDPISEHNRLYWYRQTLGQGPEFLTYFQNEAQLEKSRLLSDRFSAERPKGSFSTLEIQRTEQGDSAMYLCASSLGQGGNYGYTFGSGTRLTVV.

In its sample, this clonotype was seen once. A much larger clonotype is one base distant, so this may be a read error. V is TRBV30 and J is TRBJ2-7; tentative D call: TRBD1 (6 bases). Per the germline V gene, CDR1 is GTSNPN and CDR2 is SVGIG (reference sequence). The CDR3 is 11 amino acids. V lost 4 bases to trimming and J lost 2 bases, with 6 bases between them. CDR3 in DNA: TGTGCCTGGACAGGGGCCTACGAGCAGTACTTC. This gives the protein CAWTGAYEQYF.

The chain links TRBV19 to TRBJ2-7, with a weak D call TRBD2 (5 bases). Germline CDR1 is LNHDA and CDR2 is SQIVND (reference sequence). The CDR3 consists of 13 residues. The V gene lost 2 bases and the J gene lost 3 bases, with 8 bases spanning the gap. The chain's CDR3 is CASSIRGFYEQYF. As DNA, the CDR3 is TGTGCCAGTAGTATAAGAGGGTTCTACGAGCAGTACTTC.

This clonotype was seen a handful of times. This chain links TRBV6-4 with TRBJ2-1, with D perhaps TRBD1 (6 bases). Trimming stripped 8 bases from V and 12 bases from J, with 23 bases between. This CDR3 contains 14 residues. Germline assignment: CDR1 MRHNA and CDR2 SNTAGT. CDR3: CASAQGLSTDTQFF. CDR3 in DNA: TGTGCCAGCGCTCAGGGGTTGAGCACAGATACGCAGTTCTTC.

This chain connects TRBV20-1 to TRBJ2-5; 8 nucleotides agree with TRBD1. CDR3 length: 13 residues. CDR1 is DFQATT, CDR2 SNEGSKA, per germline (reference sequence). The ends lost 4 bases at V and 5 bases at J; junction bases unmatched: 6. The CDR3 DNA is TGCAGTGCTATGGCAGGGGGCGGTGAGACCCAGTACTTC. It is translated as CSAMAGGGETQYF.

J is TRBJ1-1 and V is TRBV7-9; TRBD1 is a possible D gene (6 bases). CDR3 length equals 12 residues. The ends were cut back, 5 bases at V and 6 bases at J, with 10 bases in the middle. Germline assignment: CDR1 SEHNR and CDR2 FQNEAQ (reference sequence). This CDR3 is CASSTTGSEAFF. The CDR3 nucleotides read TGTGCCAGCAGCACTACAGGGTCTGAAGCTTTCTTT.

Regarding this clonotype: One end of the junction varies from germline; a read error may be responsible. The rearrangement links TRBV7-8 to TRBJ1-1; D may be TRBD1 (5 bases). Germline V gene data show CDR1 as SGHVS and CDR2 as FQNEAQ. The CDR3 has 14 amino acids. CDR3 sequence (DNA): TGTGCCAGCAGCCCGGGACCGTGGAACGCTGAAGCTTTCTTT. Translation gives CASSPGPWNAEAFF.

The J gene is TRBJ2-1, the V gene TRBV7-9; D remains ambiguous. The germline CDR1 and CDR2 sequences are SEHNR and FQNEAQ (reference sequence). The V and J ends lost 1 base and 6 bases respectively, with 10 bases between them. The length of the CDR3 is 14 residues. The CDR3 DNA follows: TGTGCCAGCAGCTTAGTCCCCCAGGTCAATGAGCAGTTCTTC. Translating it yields CASSLVPQVNEQFF.

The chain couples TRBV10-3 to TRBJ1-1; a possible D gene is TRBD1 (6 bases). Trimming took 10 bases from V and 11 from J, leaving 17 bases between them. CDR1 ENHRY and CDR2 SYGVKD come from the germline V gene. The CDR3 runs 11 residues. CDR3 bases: TGTGCCAGCAGCATACAGGGTACGGCTTTCTTT. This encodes CASSIQGTAFF.